This T cell receptor (beta chain) was recovered during a study of OX40 agonist ivuxolimab in advanced cancers. Germline V lookup: CDR1 DFQATT, CDR2 SNEGSKA (reference sequence). V lost 5 bases to trimming and J lost 10 bases, with 12 bases between them. This CDR3 is 11 amino acids long. In the case of this clone: Its antigen is undetermined.

Assay used: immunoSEQ multiplex PCR; TCRdb lists only in-frame clones, some missing. Here the sample spans fewer than 85,000 clones, around 92% being singletons. Broader study findings: Both CD4+ and CD8+ T cell populations in blood had undergone clonal expansion by week 6 at 0.1 to 3.0 mg/kg. Clonal expansion was among the lowest in partial responders at 0.1-3.0 mg/kg, especially CD8+.

Patients who had autoimmune disease history or got systemic immunosuppression were left out. The investigators sampled blood at baseline, at cycle 4 day 1, and at cycle 7 day 1. The chain is built from TRBV20-1 and TRBJ2-1; D ambiguous. Sequenced material: CD4+ or CD8+ T cells sorted from blood, taken in a trial of the OX40 agonist ivuxolimab. This clonotype was obtained from an adult with an advanced solid tumor such as melanoma, head and neck, liver or kidney cancer. CDR3 sequence: CSAATVVEQFF. The CDR3 DNA follows: TGCAGTGCTGCAACCGTTGTAGAGCAGTTCTTC.